What follows are 30 T cell receptor beta chains derived from one specimen sequenced in a study of response to subunit inactivated influenza vaccine. TCRdb re-called the RT-PCR reads through MiXCR, storing one row per CDR3 protein. The sample holds a few hundred thousand distinct CDR3 sequences; 20% to 25% are singletons and the top ten take approximately 10%. The sample in question was PBMCs from blood, obtained approximately 20 months after vaccination. These TCRs come from a man aged 50 to 69 who received an inactivated influenza vaccine.

There are a few counts of this clonotype. The V gene is TRBV3-1, the J gene TRBJ2-1; D may correspond to TRBD1 or TRBD2 (6 bases each). The CDR3 loop spans 13 amino acids. Germline values: CDR1 LGHDT, CDR2 YNNKEL (reference sequence). The V end lost 3 bases, the J end lost 7 bases, and 10 bases lay between the germline ends. CDR3: CASSQGGPNEQFF. The CDR3 DNA is TGTGCCAGCAGCCAGGGGGGCCCGAATGAGCAGTTCTTC.

The chain joins TRBV2 to TRBJ2-5, with D uncertain. The CDR3 extends over 13 amino acids. Germline V CDR1 and CDR2: SNHLY, FYNNEI. With 2 bases removed from V and 4 bases from J, the gap between germline ends came to 8 bases. CDR3 residues: CASSEISRETQYF. CDR3 in DNA: TGTGCCAGCAGTGAAATTTCGCGAGAGACCCAGTACTTC.

This clonotype was seen more than once but under ten times. V gene TRBV6-6 combines with J gene TRBJ1-1, with 8 bases lining up with TRBD1. The CDR3 covers 13 residues. Losses at the gene ends were 6 bases for V and 6 bases for J; bases not matched to a gene: 6. CDR1 is MNHNY, CDR2 SVGAGI, per germline (reference sequence). Written as DNA, the CDR3 is TGTGCCAGCAGGTACGGACAGGGTCCTGAAGCTTTCTTT. This translates into CASRYGQGPEAFF.

This clonotype was seen more than once but under ten times. V is TRBV30 and J is TRBJ2-3; D unclear. Germline values: CDR1 GTSNPN, CDR2 SVGIG (reference sequence). The germline V and J ends were trimmed by 2 bases and 5 bases, with 11 bases remaining between them. This CDR3 is 13 amino acids long. The CDR3 protein is CAWSPTWGDTQYF. The CDR3 nucleotides read TGTGCCTGGAGTCCGACCTGGGGAGATACGCAGTATTTT.

This clonotype was found a few times. V usage is TRBV29-1 and J usage is TRBJ1-2; 8 bases align to TRBD1. Unmatched junction bases numbered 15, after V lost 0 bases and J lost 0 bases. CDR3 length: 19 amino acids. Germline V CDR1 and CDR2: SQVTM, ANQGSEA. The CDR3 bases are TGCAGCGTTGAAGATTCGCCAGGGGGGACAGGTCTGTCTAACTATGGCTACACCTTC. This encodes CSVEDSPGGTGLSNYGYTF.

A few counts support this clonotype. The CDR3 DNA is TGTGCCACCAGCAGACTTGGACAGGGAGGAGAGACCCAGTACTTC. Its translation: CATSRLGQGGETQYF. The J gene is TRBJ2-5, the V gene TRBV15; 8 bases are shared with TRBD1. The V gene's germline CDR1 is LNHNV and CDR2 YYDKDF (reference sequence). There are 15 residues in the CDR3. J was trimmed by 4 bases and V by 2 bases; bases with no gene match: 6.

The chain joins TRBV29-1 to TRBJ2-2, with TRBD2 matching over 8 bases. V lost 6 bases, J lost 5 bases, and 11 bases stayed unmatched. Germline assignment: CDR1 SQVTM and CDR2 ANQGSEA. The CDR3 covers 15 residues. The DNA of the CDR3 is TGCAGCGTCCGCAAAGCGGGAGTGAATACCGGGGAGCTGTTTTTT. This encodes CSVRKAGVNTGELFF.

CDR3 sequence: CSARGTGVPDTQYF. The CDR3 DNA reads TGCAGCGCTCGGGGGACAGGGGTCCCAGATACGCAGTATTTT. The chain combines TRBV29-1 with TRBJ2-3; 10 bases are shared with TRBD1. The CDR3 loop spans 14 amino acids. V was pared by 7 bases and J by 4 bases, with 8 bases of the junction left unmatched. Per the germline V gene, CDR1 is SQVTM and CDR2 is ANQGSEA.

This clonotype was detected only a few times. This chain connects TRBV20-1 to TRBJ2-5; D possibly corresponds to TRBD2 (6 bases). Germline CDR1 and CDR2: DFQATT and SNEGSKA (reference sequence). Trimming removed 3 bases at V and 2 bases at J, with 19 bases between. CDR3 length: 16 amino acids. CDR3 in amino acids: CSASLLAGKPQETQYF. The CDR3 DNA sequence: TGCAGTGCTAGTTTACTGGCGGGGAAACCTCAAGAGACCCAGTACTTC.

This clonotype has a count of ten or more. The V gene is TRBV29-1, the J gene TRBJ2-3; D is uncertain. CDR3 length equals 16 residues. The germline CDR1 and CDR2 sequences are SQVTM and ANQGSEA. V was cut by 0 bases and J by 0 bases, with 13 bases left in between. CDR3 nucleotides: TGCAGCGTTGAAGATCGAGAGGCCGGGAGCACAGATACGCAGTATTTT. It is translated as CSVEDREAGSTDTQYF.

This clonotype was seen only a few times. The chain recombines TRBV9 with TRBJ1-5, with unresolved D. The V and J ends lost 6 bases and 6 bases respectively, with 19 bases between them. The CDR3 extends over 15 amino acids. Germline V CDR1 and CDR2: SGDLS, YYNGEE. CDR3 amino acids: CASTAGREVGQPQHF. CDR3 sequence (DNA): TGTGCCAGCACCGCCGGTAGGGAAGTTGGTCAGCCCCAGCATTTT.

This clonotype has only a few counts. V and J are TRBV29-1 and TRBJ1-4; possible D gene TRBD1, 5 bases. The V end was cut by 7 bases, the J end by 7 bases, with 13 bases between. The V gene's germline CDR1 is SQVTM and CDR2 ANQGSEA. CDR3 length: 12 amino acids. This CDR3 reads CSGGLGGEKLFF. The CDR3 DNA follows: TGCAGCGGGGGACTTGGAGGTGAAAAACTGTTTTTT.

In its sample, this clonotype was seen a few times. The V call is TRBV7-2, the J call TRBJ2-5; 10 positions match TRBD2. This CDR3 contains 17 residues. V was clipped by 6 bases and J by 5 bases; unmatched bases: 15. Germline CDR1 SGHTA, CDR2 FQGNSA. CDR3 residues: CASSKSGIAGGSETQYF. In DNA form, the CDR3 reads TGTGCCAGCAGTAAAAGTGGGATAGCGGGGGGCAGTGAGACCCAGTACTTC. Together with reference TRBV7-2 and TRBJ2-5, the CDR3 gives the full variable domain: GAGVSQSPSNKVTEKGKDVELRCDPISGHTALYWYRQSLGQGLEFLIYFQGNSAPDKSGLPSDRFSAERTGGSVSTLTIQRTQQEDSAVYLCASSKSGIAGGSETQYFGPGTRLLVL.

This clonotype was seen a few times. The genes are TRBV10-3 and TRBJ1-1; D is perhaps TRBD1 (6 bases). CDR1 and CDR2 from the germline V gene are ENHRY and SYGVKD. The V end was cut by 11 bases, the J end by 3 bases, with 19 bases between. The CDR3 runs to 14 residues. The CDR3 nucleotides read TGTGCCGCCACGGGGGGGGCGCGGGACACTGAAGCTTTCTTT. Its protein is CAATGGARDTEAFF.

This chain connects TRBV20-1 to TRBJ2-7, with 10 bases identical to TRBD2. The J segment lost 2 bases and the V segment lost 6 bases, leaving 7 bases of the junction unmatched. Germline values: CDR1 DFQATT, CDR2 SNEGSKA (reference sequence). The CDR3 is 14 amino acids. The CDR3 is CSAKTSGVTYEQYF. CDR3 nucleotide sequence: TGCAGTGCCAAAACTAGCGGGGTTACCTACGAGCAGTACTTC.

The gene calls are TRBV20-1 and TRBJ2-5; a weak D match, TRBD1 (7 bases). The germline V and J ends were trimmed by 4 bases and 2 bases, with 29 bases remaining between them. This CDR3 contains 19 residues. CDR1 and CDR2 from the germline V gene are DFQATT and SNEGSKA (reference sequence). CDR3 in amino acids: CSATLAYPAGGTAQETQYF. The CDR3 DNA follows: TGCAGTGCTACCCTTGCGTACCCGGCAGGCGGGACAGCACAAGAGACCCAGTACTTC.

This clonotype was observed a few times. The gene calls are TRBV12-3 or TRBV12-4 and TRBJ1-5, with D possibly matching TRBD1 (5 bases). CDR3 length: 14 amino acids. With 3 bases removed from V and 7 bases from J, the gap between germline ends came to 13 bases. The CDR3 here is CASSFEGEGQPQHF. Here the CDR3 DNA reads TGTGCCAGCAGTTTCGAAGGGGAAGGCCAGCCCCAGCATTTT.

The chain couples TRBV6-2 or TRBV6-3 to TRBJ1-5, with 7 bases identical to TRBD1. CDR1 is MNHEY, CDR2 SVGEGT, per germline. V was clipped by 7 bases and J by 5 bases; unmatched bases: 11. CDR3 length: 15 amino acids. The CDR3 protein is CASTDFEGADQPQHF. Written as DNA, the CDR3 is TGTGCCAGCACCGACTTTGAGGGGGCGGATCAGCCCCAGCATTTT.

This clonotype has a count of ten or more. The chain combines TRBV7-9 with TRBJ1-5; D gene ambiguous. The CDR3 runs 12 residues. Trimming removed 5 bases from V and 3 bases from J, with 5 bases in between. CDR1 and CDR2 (germline): SEHNR, FQNEAQ (reference sequence). CDR3 bases: TGTGCCAGCAGCAGAAACAATCAGCCCCAGCATTTT. It specifies CASSRNNQPQHF.

This clonotype has more than one count but fewer than ten. The CDR3 bases are TGTGCCAGCAGACCAGGGGGCAACACCGGGGAGCTGTTTTTT. This translates into CASRPGGNTGELFF. The chain employs TRBV6-1 and TRBJ2-2, with 8 bases that match TRBD1. Germline-derived CDR1 and CDR2 are MNHNS and SASEGT. Trimming cost V 6 bases and J 2 bases; bases outside gene matches: 2. The CDR3 has 14 residues.

The chain joins TRBV5-1 to TRBJ2-3; D perhaps matches TRBD2 (5 bases). V lost 3 bases, J lost 4 bases, and 15 bases lay in between. The germline V gene has CDR1 SGHRS and CDR2 YFSETQ. The length of the CDR3 is 15 residues. Here the CDR3 DNA reads TGCGCCAGCAGCTCGGACGGGAAGGTACCAGATACGCAGTATTTT. Residues: CASSSDGKVPDTQYF.

This clonotype was counted between two and nine times. The V and J genes are TRBV28 and TRBJ1-5; 7 bases match TRBD1. The CDR3 is 15 amino acids. CDR1 and CDR2 (germline): MDHEN, SYDVKM. J lost 4 bases, V lost 7 bases, and 10 bases had no gene match. The CDR3 loop reads CASNKQGTQNQPQHF. CDR3 coding DNA: TGTGCCAGCAACAAACAGGGGACCCAGAATCAGCCCCAGCATTTT.

The rearrangement uses TRBV4-2 and TRBJ1-4; 7 bases are shared with TRBD1. Germline V gene sequence: CDR1 LGHNA, CDR2 YNFKEQ. V was pared by 0 bases and J by 4 bases, with 2 bases of the junction left unmatched. The CDR3 consists of 15 residues. In DNA, the CDR3 is TGTGCCAGCAGCCAAGACGGACAGGTTAATGAAAAACTGTTTTTT. It translates to CASSQDGQVNEKLFF.

This clonotype occurred a few times. This chain uses TRBV4-3 with TRBJ2-1; no definite D call. CDR1 and CDR2 (germline): LGHNA, YSLEER. The CDR3 is 16 amino acids. Trimming took off 1 base at V and 0 bases at J, with 10 bases between the two ends. The CDR3: CASSQVWRSSYNEQFF. For the CDR3, the DNA is TGCGCCAGCAGCCAAGTCTGGCGAAGCTCCTACAATGAGCAGTTCTTC.

In its sample, this clonotype was seen a few times. The rearrangement uses TRBV7-9 and TRBJ2-2, with D unresolved. V lost 7 bases to trimming and J lost 4 bases, with 7 bases between them. The CDR3 contains 12 residues. CDR1 and CDR2 from the germline V gene are SEHNR and FQNEAQ (reference sequence). The DNA for the CDR3 is TGTGCCAGCACCTCTTCCACCGGGGAGCTGTTTTTT. This gives the protein CASTSSTGELFF.

This clonotype was recorded at least ten times. The rearrangement uses TRBV10-3 and TRBJ1-4; 8 nucleotides match TRBD1. CDR1 is ENHRY, CDR2 SYGVKD, per germline. Trimming cost V 4 bases and J 8 bases; bases outside gene matches: 9. The CDR3 has 15 residues. The CDR3 region has the DNA TGTGCCATCAGTGTCACAGGGGGGAGCGAAGAAAAACTGTTTTTT. Encoded protein: CAISVTGGSEEKLFF.

This chain uses TRBV20-1 with TRBJ2-1, with TRBD2 identical over 8 bases. The CDR3 sequence is 14 residues long. V shed 5 bases and J 6 bases; nucleotides not matched to a gene: 9. Germline V gene lookup returns CDR1 DFQATT and CDR2 SNEGSKA (reference sequence). CDR3 nucleotides: TGCAGTGCTGGCCCGGGGGGGCCCTCCAATGAGCAGTTCTTC. Its protein is CSAGPGGPSNEQFF.

Note on this clonotype: One junction end does not reproduce the germline sequence, and a read error may be involved. The rearrangement links TRBV6-2 or TRBV6-3 to TRBJ1-5, with D hard to call. Per the germline V gene, CDR1 is MNHEY and CDR2 is SVGEGT. This CDR3 is built from 12 residues. The CDR3 spells CASSEAWGLRDF. CDR3 DNA sequence: TGTGCCAGCAGCGAGGCGTGGGGTCTCCGTGATTTT.

There are many counts of this clonotype. CDR3 DNA: TGCAGCGTTGTAATCGGGAGGTCCACCGGGGAGCTGTTTTTT. Residues: CSVVIGRSTGELFF. The J gene is TRBJ2-2, the V gene TRBV29-1; 7 positions agree with TRBD2. J gave up 4 bases and V 4 bases, and 6 bases lay outside the gene matches. Germline lookup yields CDR1 SQVTM and CDR2 ANQGSEA. This CDR3 has 14 residues.

In nucleotides, the CDR3 is TGTGCCAGCAGTGAAAATAGGGGGGAGCCCCAGCATTTT. This sequence encodes CASSENRGEPQHF. The chain has TRBV6-1 and TRBJ1-5, with D possibly TRBD1 on 6 matching bases. From germline, CDR1 is MNHNS and CDR2 SASEGT. CDR3 length equals 13 residues. Trimming pared 2 bases from V and 8 bases from J, leaving 10 bases between.